A selection of T cell receptor beta chains follows, all from one sample in a study of T cell responses to AZD1222 COVID-19 vaccine. Measured with immunoSEQ multiplex PCR; TCRdb has only the in-frame clones, and not every one. Among 200,000 or so clones listed, approximately 93% were seen once. Sequencing was performed on peripheral blood, taken 28 days after the second AZD1222 dose. The receptors come from an adult who received the AZD1222 COVID-19 vaccine. Both conserved end residues are part of each CDR3. The D gene is left open where the match is weak. Only some rows state a clone size, as once, few, many or a class for expanded clones.

j_call d_call v_call clone_size cdr3_nt cdr3_aa
TRBJ1-6 NA TRBV9 once TGTGCCAGCAGCCTAAATAATTCACCCCTCCACTTT CASSLNNSPLHF
TRBJ2-7 NA TRBV4-1 NA TGCGCCAGCAGCCAAGAATTTGGGACACGAAGGACCTACGAGCAGTACTTC CASSQEFGTRRTYEQYF
TRBJ1-5 TRBD1 TRBV6-5 NA TGTGCCAGCAATCCGACAGGGTCAAATCAGCCCCAGCATTTT CASNPTGSNQPQHF
TRBJ1-4 TRBD1 TRBV7-2 once TGTGCCAGCAGCTCCGACAGGGCTCCTAATGAAAAACTGTTTTTT CASSSDRAPNEKLFF
TRBJ1-6 NA TRBV11-2 once TGTGCCAGCAGCTTAGAACAGTATAATTCACCCCTCCACTTT CASSLEQYNSPLHF
TRBJ2-7 TRBD1 TRBV27 NA TGTGCCAGCAGTCCAGCCCCCCAAGACAGGGGGCTTTACGAGCAGTACTTC CASSPAPQDRGLYEQYF
TRBJ1-2 NA TRBV12-3/TRBV12-4 NA TGTGCCAGCAGCTCCGGAGAACGTTATGGCTACACCTTC CASSSGERYGYTF
TRBJ1-4 NA TRBV19 once TGTGCCACCCAATCGGGCACAACTAATGAAAAACTGTTTTTT CATQSGTTNEKLFF
TRBJ1-5 NA TRBV7-2 NA TGTGCCAGCAGCAACCGGGACCCTAATCAGCCCCAGCATTTT CASSNRDPNQPQHF
TRBJ2-7 TRBD2 TRBV28 NA TGTGCCAGCAGGATTAGCGGGGGGTCGTCCTACGAGCAGTACTTC CASRISGGSSYEQYF
TRBJ1-6 TRBD1 TRBV4-2 NA TGTGCCAGCAGCCCGGGACAGGGTGGGTATAATTCACCCCTCCACTTT CASSPGQGGYNSPLHF
TRBJ1-4 NA TRBV19 NA TGTGCCAGTAGTATTACGGAGTATAGTGAAAAACTGTTTTTT CASSITEYSEKLFF
TRBJ1-6 TRBD1 TRBV5-1 NA TGCGCCAGCAGCCGGGACAGGGTAGGATCACCCCTCCACTTT CASSRDRVGSPLHF
TRBJ2-3 TRBD2 TRBV5-1 NA TGCGCCAGCAGCCTGACTAGCGGGATGTATACGCAGTATTTT CASSLTSGMYTQYF
TRBJ1-6 NA TRBV19 NA TGTGCCAGTAGTGCCGGCCTGGAGGGGTCACCCCTCCACTTT CASSAGLEGSPLHF
TRBJ1-5 TRBD1 TRBV28 NA TGTGCCAGCAGTATTAGACAGGGGCCCGTGCCCCGTCATTTT CASSIRQGPVPRHF
TRBJ2-7 NA TRBV5-4 NA TGTGCCAGCAGCAAAGAGGGGGGAGAGCAGTACTTC CASSKEGGEQYF
TRBJ2-2 NA TRBV7-2 NA TGTGCCAGCAGCTCGGCGGGGACTCCCCCCACCGGGGAGCTGTTTTTT CASSSAGTPPTGELFF
TRBJ2-3 TRBD2 TRBV29-1 NA TGCAGCGTTGGGCGCGGGGGGCCGGCAGATACGCAGTATTTT CSVGRGGPADTQYF
TRBJ2-1 TRBD2 TRBV27 once TGTGCCAGCAGTCCCGGGACTAGCGGGGCCAATGAGCAGTTCTTC CASSPGTSGANEQFF
TRBJ2-7 NA TRBV6-1 NA TGTGCCAGCAGTGAAGAGGTAAAGCAAACCTACGAGCAGTACTTC CASSEEVKQTYEQYF
TRBJ2-7 NA TRBV2 NA TGTGCCAGCAGATGGGTAGGGGGAACCTACGAGCAGTACTTC CASRWVGGTYEQYF
TRBJ2-5 TRBD2 TRBV19 NA TGTGCCAGTAGCCCACCCGGCGGGGGACCGACCCAGTACTTC CASSPPGGGPTQYF
TRBJ1-5 NA TRBV19 once TGTGCCAGTAGTATAGATCACCTGTATAGCAATCAGCCCCAGCATTTT CASSIDHLYSNQPQHF
TRBJ1-1 TRBD1 TRBV7-9 NA TGTGCCAGCAGCCTAGGACAGGGGAACACTGAAGCTTTCTTT CASSLGQGNTEAFF
TRBJ1-1 NA TRBV7-6 NA TGTGCCAGCAGCTTAGACATCGGGGCTAGCACTGAAGCTTTCTTT CASSLDIGASTEAFF
TRBJ2-3 NA TRBV19 NA TGTGCCAGTAGTATACGTCAGGGTCCAGATACGCAGTATTTT CASSIRQGPDTQYF
TRBJ1-6 NA TRBV5-1 NA TGCGCCAGCAGCTCAGAGGGCAGGGAGAATTCACCCCTCCACTTT CASSSEGRENSPLHF
TRBJ1-6 NA TRBV25-1 NA TGTGCCAGCAGTGAATATAGGGGAATCACCTATAATTCACCCCTCCACTTT CASSEYRGITYNSPLHF
TRBJ2-5 NA TRBV5-1 NA TGCGCCAGCAGCCAGCCTTTAGAGACCCAGTACTTC CASSQPLETQYF
TRBJ1-6 NA TRBV3-1/TRBV3-2 NA TGTGCCAGCAGCCCGAACGGCCATAATTCACCCCTCCACTTT CASSPNGHNSPLHF
TRBJ1-1 TRBD1 TRBV6-2/TRBV6-3 NA TGTGCCAGCAGCTCAGGGGGGGGAACTGAAGCTTTCTTT CASSSGGGTEAFF
TRBJ1-6 NA TRBV7-8 NA TGTGCCAGCAACCAGCAGGCTAGGAATTCACCCCTCCACTTT CASNQQARNSPLHF
TRBJ1-1 NA TRBV4-2 once TGTGCCAGCAGCCAAGATCCCGGGGGTCTCGCTGAAGCTTTCTTT CASSQDPGGLAEAFF
TRBJ1-5 NA TRBV5-1 NA TGCGCCAGCAGCTTGGAGTCGAATCAGCCCCAGCATTTT CASSLESNQPQHF
TRBJ1-2 NA TRBV28 NA TGTGCCAGCAGTTTTAGGCAGGGGTCTAGAAGGTATGGCTACACCTTC CASSFRQGSRRYGYTF
TRBJ2-2 NA TRBV29-1 NA TGCAGCGTTGTTCTGATGGGGCCGAACACCGGGGAGCTGTTTTTT CSVVLMGPNTGELFF
TRBJ1-2 TRBD1 TRBV6-2/TRBV6-3 NA TGTGCCAGCAGTACAAGGACAGGGCCCAGTTGGGGTGGCTACACCTTC CASSTRTGPSWGGYTF
TRBJ1-2 NA TRBV7-2 NA TGTGCCACCGCTTCTGGGGGCGCATATCGCGGCTACACCTTC CATASGGAYRGYTF
TRBJ2-7 NA TRBV5-1 NA TGCGCCAGCAGCTTGGGTTCAGGGACTCAAGGCGAGCAGTACTTC CASSLGSGTQGEQYF
TRBJ1-3 NA TRBV5-4 once TGTGCCAGCACGTCAGGGAACTCTGGAAACACCATATATTTT CASTSGNSGNTIYF
TRBJ1-5 TRBD1 TRBV7-6 NA TGTGCCAGCAGCTTAATGACAGGGAATCAGCCCCAGCATTTT CASSLMTGNQPQHF
TRBJ1-6 TRBD1 TRBV2 NA TGTGCCAGCAGGCCTCAATCCGGGCCAGGGGGTTCACCCCTCCACTTT CASRPQSGPGGSPLHF
TRBJ2-7 NA TRBV7-9 NA TGTGCCAGCAGCTTAAGGGCGAGCTCCTACGAGCAGTACTTC CASSLRASSYEQYF
TRBJ1-3 NA TRBV7-3 NA TGTGCCAGCAGCTTGGAAGGGACGGCTGGAAACACCATATATTTT CASSLEGTAGNTIYF
TRBJ1-3 NA TRBV7-2 NA TGTGCCAGCAGCTTAGTAGGCTTTGGAAACACCATATATTTT CASSLVGFGNTIYF
TRBJ1-1 NA TRBV13 NA TGTGCCAGCAGTATAAGGGGGAACACTGAAGCTTTCTTT CASSIRGNTEAFF
TRBJ1-3 NA TRBV29-1 NA TGCAGCGTCGCTCCGGTCGGGGTCTCTGGAAACACCATATATTTT CSVAPVGVSGNTIYF
TRBJ2-3 NA TRBV5-1 NA TGCGCCAGCAGCTTGTTCGGGGGAGCGCCAGATACGCAGTATTTT CASSLFGGAPDTQYF
TRBJ2-7 TRBD2 TRBV5-1 once TGCGCCAGCAGCTTGTCACGCGGGGGGGCCTCTATATACGAGCAGTACTTC CASSLSRGGASIYEQYF
TRBJ1-5 NA TRBV27 NA TGTGCCAGCAGTTTGCTGGGAGATCAGCCCCAGCATTTT CASSLLGDQPQHF
TRBJ1-2 NA TRBV4-2 NA TGTGCCAGCAGCCAAGGCGAGACAGAAACGGATGGCTACACCTTC CASSQGETETDGYTF
TRBJ1-1 NA TRBV5-1 few TGCGCCAGCAGCTTGATAGGCAGGGACACTGAAGCTTTCTTT CASSLIGRDTEAFF
TRBJ1-2 NA TRBV7-6 NA TGTGCCAGCAGCTTAGTTCCCGATGCGAGCCGGGGCTATGGCTACACCTTC CASSLVPDASRGYGYTF
TRBJ1-1 NA TRBV7-9 NA TGTGCCAGCAGCTACTCGGCATTGGGAGACGAAGCTTTCTTT CASSYSALGDEAFF
TRBJ1-2 NA TRBV7-9 NA TGTGCCAGCAGCTTAGATACGGAAGTCTATGGCTACACCTTC CASSLDTEVYGYTF
TRBJ2-1 NA TRBV19 once TGTGCCAGTAGTATTGGGGGGGCCCCCTCGTACAATGAGCAGTTCTTC CASSIGGAPSYNEQFF
TRBJ1-5 NA TRBV12-3/TRBV12-4 NA TGTGCCAGCACCGCAACAGGGAGTCAGCCCCAGCATTTT CASTATGSQPQHF
TRBJ2-6 NA TRBV6-2/TRBV6-3 NA TGTGCCAGCAGTTGGGGTAGCAGGGCTGGGGCCAACGTCCTGACTTTC CASSWGSRAGANVLTF